This T cell receptor beta chain was profiled in a study of read filtering for tumor transcriptome and immune sequencing. Study in general: Patients were approximately 18 male and approximately 14 female, mean age approximately 70 years, range roughly 47 to 85. Under ten patients were R-ISS I, more than 15 were R-ISS II, 7 were R-ISS III.

With respect to this clonotype: A far more abundant clone sits one base away, making this likely a read error.

Molecular barcoded adaptors covering alpha/delta and beta/gamma chains were used on roughly 370 ng RNA. TCRdb reprocessed the reads with MiXCR, giving one entry per CDR3 protein. This table has 75,000 to 95,000 distinct CDR3 sequences, 20% to 25% appearing once. This CDR3 region has 12 residues. The sample was a population of CD138-negative cells sorted from bone marrow. The TCR comes from a donor aged 40 or over with multiple myeloma. The chain combines TRBV12-3 or TRBV12-4 with TRBJ2-2; D gene unclear. The CDR3, as DNA: TGTGCCAGCAGGACGCTCACCAGGGAGCTGTTTTTT. Its protein product is CASRTLTRELFF.